The 10 T cell receptor beta chains in this list originate from one sample, sequenced in a study of T cell responses to AZD1222 COVID-19 vaccine (dated by TCRdb to 2020 to 2022). Preparation of the library involved the immunoSEQ multiplex PCR assay. In its TCRdb copy, this immuneACCESS table keeps in-frame sequences only and misses some clones. Where compared with another copy, unresolved V genes explain less than half of these, and the others have no known cause. The sample table shows some 93,000 clones, and 85% to 90% are seen once. Of the sample, 12% falls within the top ten clones. Reading the label with the study, this specimen's time point is: about 28 days (+/-7) after the second vaccine dose. The sample was peripheral blood, taken 28 days after the second AZD1222 dose. The source is an adult who received the AZD1222 COVID-19 vaccine.

This sequence joins TRBV7-3 and TRBJ2-2, with TRBD1 as a possible D gene (5 bases). CDR1 SGHTA and CDR2 FQGTGA come from the germline V gene. V was clipped by 2 bases and J by 7 bases, with 14 bases between them. The CDR3 has 15 amino acids. This CDR3 is CASSLGADSGGELFF. DNA for the CDR3: TGTGCCAGCAGCTTAGGGGCAGACTCTGGCGGGGAGCTGTTTTTT.

The CDR3 here is CASSSRTLSDTQYF. The CDR3 bases are TGTGCCAGCAGTTCTCGGACCCTCTCAGATACGCAGTATTTT. This chain uses TRBV7-9 with TRBJ2-3; no firm D call. This CDR3 is built from 14 residues. Germline-derived CDR1 and CDR2 are SEHNR and FQNEAQ (reference sequence). V was pared by 6 bases and J by 4 bases, with 14 bases between.

This chain uses TRBV21-1 with TRBJ2-7; TRBD1, as called in the table, went unchecked against the DNA. TRBV21-1 is a documented pseudogene. The CDR3 covers 16 residues. This CDR3 reads CASSADREKTLYEQYF. CDR3 sequence (DNA): TGTGCCAGCAGCGCCGACAGGGAAAAGACCCTCTACGAGCAGTACTTC.

The rearrangement links TRBV9 to TRBJ1-3, with no clear D. There are 18 residues in the CDR3. Trimming left V 4 bases short and J 0 bases short, with 20 bases between. Germline lookup yields CDR1 SGDLS and CDR2 YYNGEE. The CDR3 sequence: CASSSPKPPLSSGNTIYF. The CDR3 DNA reads as TGTGCCAGCAGCTCCCCCAAACCTCCGTTGAGCTCTGGAAACACCATATATTTT.

The chain employs TRBV5-1 and TRBJ1-2; D is possibly TRBD1 (5 bases). Deletions cut 5 bases from V and 3 bases from J, with 8 bases between. In germline, CDR1 is SGHRS, CDR2 YFSETQ. The CDR3 sequence is 12 residues long. Written as DNA, the CDR3 is TGCGCCAGCAGGGGGACGGACTATGGCTACACCTTC. Amino acid sequence: CASRGTDYGYTF.

The CDR3 nucleotides are TGTGCCAGCAGCTTAATTTCGGGGCCCATTATGGGCACTGAAGCTTTCTTT. It encodes CASSLISGPIMGTEAFF. The chain carries TRBV11-2 and TRBJ1-1; D might be TRBD1 (5 bases). Deletions cut 2 bases from V and 4 bases from J, with 20 bases between. The germline CDR1 and CDR2 sequences are SGHAT and FQNNGV. The CDR3 sequence is 17 residues long.

This sequence joins TRBV6-5 and TRBJ1-2; D possibly corresponds to TRBD1 (6 bases). The CDR3 is 13 amino acids. The ends were cut back, 6 bases at V and 4 bases at J, with 12 bases in the middle. Germline CDR1 and CDR2: MNHEY and SVGAGI. The CDR3 here is CASRSQGSYGYTF. CDR3 nucleotide sequence: TGTGCCAGCAGATCCCAGGGGAGCTATGGCTACACCTTC.

The gene calls are TRBV5-6 and TRBJ2-4; D is unclear. V was cut by 0 bases and J by 10 bases, with 11 bases left in between. The CDR3 runs 13 residues. The V gene's germline CDR1 is SGHDT and CDR2 YYEEEE. CDR3 loop: CASSLDDVTIQYF. In DNA, the CDR3 is TGTGCCAGCAGCTTGGATGATGTGACAATTCAGTACTTC. Full variable domain (rest looked up from reference TRBV5-6 and TRBJ2-4): DAGVTQSPTHLIKTRGQQVTLRCSPKSGHDTVSWYQQALGQGPQFIFQYYEEEERQRGNFPDRFSGHQFPNYSSELNVNALLLGDSALYLCASSLDDVTIQYFGAGTRLSVL.

This clone was counted a single time. This chain connects TRBV7-2 to TRBJ2-3, with no clear D. The CDR3 runs to 12 residues. The germline V gene has CDR1 SGHTA and CDR2 FQGNSA. V shed 3 bases and J shed 4 bases, with 5 bases lying between them. The CDR3 DNA follows: TGTGCCAGCAGCTTCCCTCCAGATACGCAGTATTTT. Its protein product is CASSFPPDTQYF.

This chain links TRBV27 with TRBJ2-7; perhaps TRBD2 as D (5 bases). V lost 4 bases and J lost 6, with 25 bases in between. Germline assignment: CDR1 MNHEY and CDR2 SMNVEV (reference sequence). The CDR3 extends over 17 amino acids. CDR3 sequence reads: CASSSFPPGPREGEQYF. The CDR3 DNA sequence: TGTGCCAGCAGTTCATTCCCCCCCGGACCACGTGAGGGCGAGCAGTACTTC.